Shown below are 8 T cell receptor beta chains from a single sample sequenced in a study of blood T cell repertoires in COVID-19. The protocol was immunoSEQ multiplex PCR, while the TCRdb copy is restricted to in-frame clones and leaves out a portion. The sample has about 110,000 clones; approximately 72% are singletons. The specimen sequenced was peripheral blood. These TCRs come from a woman in her 70s with acute or convalescent COVID-19.

This clone was counted once. V is TRBV6-5 and J is TRBJ2-1; tentative D call: TRBD1 (5 bases). CDR1 is MNHEY, CDR2 SVGAGI, per germline. Trimming removed 2 bases from V and 11 bases from J, with 7 bases in between. The CDR3 has 11 residues. In nucleotides, the CDR3 is TGTGCCAGCAGTTACCTGGGGCAGCAGTTCTTC. Protein product: CASSYLGQQFF.

This chain joins TRBV2 and TRBJ2-7; perhaps TRBD2 as D (6 bases). Between the trimmed V and J ends, which lost 6 bases and 6 bases, there was a span of 21 bases. The length of the CDR3 is 15 residues. The germline V gene has CDR1 SNHLY and CDR2 FYNNEI. CDR3 in amino acids: CASRRRAAAEGEQYF. The CDR3 DNA follows: TGTGCCAGCAGGAGACGGGCAGCGGCGGAGGGCGAGCAGTACTTC.

V and J are TRBV10-3 and TRBJ2-7; tentatively, D is TRBD2 (6 bases). The CDR3 has 14 residues. V lost 6 bases and J 4 bases, leaving 16 bases between the germline ends. The V gene's germline CDR1 is ENHRY and CDR2 SYGVKD. The CDR3 sequence: CAIRSLRGRYEQYF. The CDR3 bases are TGTGCCATCAGATCATTGCGGGGTCGGTACGAGCAGTACTTC.

The genes are TRBV18 and TRBJ1-1; 7 positions agree with TRBD1. The V gene end was trimmed by 1 base and the J gene end by 4 bases; junction bases not matched to a gene: 6. The CDR3 is made up of 15 amino acids. Per germline, CDR1 KGHSH and CDR2 LQKENI. CDR3 DNA sequence: TGTGCCAGCTCACCACGGCAGGGGGAGTTCACTGAAGCTTTCTTT. It translates to CASSPRQGEFTEAFF. Based on the CDR3 plus reference TRBV18 and TRBJ1-1, the full variable domain is NAGVMQNPRHLVRRRGQEARLRCSPMKGHSHVYWYRQLPEEGLKFMVYLQKENIIDESGMPKERFSAEFPKEGPSILRIQQVVRGDSAAYFCASSPRQGEFTEAFFGQGTRLTVV.

The chain couples TRBV10-3 to TRBJ2-1; D might be TRBD2 (6 bases). Trimming stripped 6 bases from V and 3 bases from J, with 9 bases between. CDR3 length: 13 amino acids. Germline V gene sequence: CDR1 ENHRY, CDR2 SYGVKD. The CDR3: CAIRGLNYNEQFF. Here the CDR3 DNA reads TGTGCCATCAGAGGACTAAACTACAATGAGCAGTTCTTC.

V usage is TRBV5-5 and J usage is TRBJ1-6; the match to TRBD1 covers 11 bases. There are 16 residues in the CDR3. Germline lookup yields CDR1 SGHKS and CDR2 YYEKEE (reference sequence). The V segment lost 1 base and the J segment 6 bases; nucleotides outside the gene matches: 3. CDR3 DNA sequence: TGTGCCAGCAGCTTGCGGGGACAGGGGGTTAATTCACCCCTCCACTTT. It yields the protein CASSLRGQGVNSPLHF.

The chain carries TRBV7-2 and TRBJ1-1; perhaps TRBD1 as D (5 bases). V was clipped by 5 bases and J by 11 bases, with 21 bases between them. Germline loops: CDR1 SGHTA, CDR2 FQGNSA. The length of the CDR3 is 14 residues. CDR3 sequence: CASSNSGGTSAAFF. The CDR3 DNA reads TGTGCCAGCAGCAACAGCGGGGGAACCTCGGCGGCTTTCTTT.

The gene calls are TRBV11-2 and TRBJ2-2; tentative D call: TRBD2 (6 bases). Germline assignment: CDR1 SGHAT and CDR2 FQNNGV. Trimming removed 5 bases at V and 1 base at J, with 8 bases between. CDR3 size: 14 residues. CDR3 bases: TGTGCCAGCAGCGCGGGACTGAACACCGGGGAGCTGTTTTTT. Amino acid sequence: CASSAGLNTGELFF.